This note documents a single T cell receptor beta chain sequence. The entry originates in a study of blood T cell repertoires in COVID-19. Libraries were prepared by immunoSEQ multiplex PCR; TCRdb keeps only in-frame clonotypes and omits some of them. The table lists over 150,000 clones, 70% to 85% of them singletons. The length of the CDR3 is 15 residues. Germline V gene lookup returns CDR1 SGDLS and CDR2 YYNGEE. V was pared by 0 bases and J by 5 bases, with 14 bases between. The J gene is TRBJ1-1, the V gene TRBV9, with a possible D match to TRBD1 (6 bases). Sequencing used peripheral blood. The clonotype was recovered from a human donor in a cohort sampled during active COVID-19. CDR3 protein: CASSVGGQGVTEAFF. The CDR3 coding sequence is TGTGCCAGCAGCGTAGGGGGGCAGGGTGTAACTGAAGCTTTCTTT. The whole variable domain, filled in from reference TRBV9 and TRBJ1-1, reads DSGVTQTPKHLITATGQRVTLRCSPRSGDLSVYWYQQSLDQGLQFLIQYYNGEERAKGNILERFSAQQFPDLHSELNLSSLELGDSALYFCASSVGGQGVTEAFFGQGTRLTVV.